This T cell receptor beta chain appears in the sequencing data of a study of regulatory T cells in long-lasting Graves disease. Libraries of TCR beta came from iRepertoire HTBI primers plus Arm-PCR of CDR3 regions. TCRdb recomputed calls from the multiplex PCR reads with MiXCR, one row per CDR3 protein. This table has a few hundred thousand distinct CDR3 sequences, 20% to 25% appearing once. This CDR3 has 14 residues. Trimming left V 6 bases short and J 0 bases short, with 12 bases between. CDR1 MNHNS and CDR2 SASEGT come from the germline V gene. Time point described: persistent/refractory GD, antithyroid drugs over 5 years with positive TRAb. The authors made the TCR library using RNA they extracted from PBMCs.

The material was peripheral blood mononuclear cells (PBMCs), obtained when the disease was refractory, from a patient treated with antithyroid drugs. The chain employs TRBV6-1 and TRBJ2-7; D is unclear. The TCR comes from a female donor with Graves disease. CDR3 DNA: TGTGCCAGCAGACCGGACGGAGCCTCCTACGAGCAGTACTTC. This codes for CASRPDGASYEQYF.